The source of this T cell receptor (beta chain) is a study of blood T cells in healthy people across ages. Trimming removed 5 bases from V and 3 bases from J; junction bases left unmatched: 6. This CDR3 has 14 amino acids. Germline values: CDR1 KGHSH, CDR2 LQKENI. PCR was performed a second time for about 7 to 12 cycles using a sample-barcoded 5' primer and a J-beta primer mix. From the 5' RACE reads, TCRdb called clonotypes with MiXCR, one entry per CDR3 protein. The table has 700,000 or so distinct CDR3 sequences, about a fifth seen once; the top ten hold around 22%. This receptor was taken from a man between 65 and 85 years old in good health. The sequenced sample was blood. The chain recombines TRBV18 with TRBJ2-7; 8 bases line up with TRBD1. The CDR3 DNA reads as TGTGCCAGCTCAACTTCGACAGGGGACTACGAGCAGTACTTC. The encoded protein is CASSTSTGDYEQYF.